This TCR beta chain derives from a study of T cells in Graves' hyperthyroidism and ophthalmopathy (dated by TCRdb to between 2018 and 2021). A note on the overall study: Peripheral blood samples were taken at the time of initial diagnosis, prior to any treatment. To identify distinguishing TCR V-J signatures, a discovery cohort of 95 to 100 patients was used, comprising 43 with Graves' ophthalmopathy and under 60 with stable Graves' hyperthyroidism. Prospective prediction of ophthalmopathy was tested in an independent validation cohort consisting of some 18 hyperthyroidism patients and 15 or so patients who later progressed to ophthalmopathy. The 100 or so discovery patients were randomly split 7:3 into training and test sets. In addition, the study compared T-cell repertoires in thyroid tissue and in blood from six Graves' hyperthyroidism patients. Following sampling, methimazole starting at 30 mg daily was given to hyperthyroidism patients, and high-dose intravenous methylprednisolone was given to ophthalmopathy patients. According to the paper, TCR Vbeta CDR3 sequencing was carried out on some 140 peripheral blood samples, which came from under 50 ophthalmopathy, around 75 hyperthyroidism and approximately 17 progressor patients. Overall results and qualifications from the work: Sample size was not statistically predetermined, and investigators were not blinded to group allocation. Ophthalmopathy was separated from stable hyperthyroidism by a 13 V-J signature model, with around 90% sensitivity and roughly 81% specificity obtained in cross-validation and 80%/75% obtained in testing. In validation, progression to ophthalmopathy was predicted by the model with approximately 67% sensitivity and around 75% specificity, a median of approximately 6.5 months before onset. Blood samples also contained most of the expanded thyroid clonotypes (frequency above 0.001), which suggests that blood repertoires may reflect thyroid immune responses.

This clonotype was seen repeatedly, ten times or more. The antigen it recognizes is unknown. One base away there is no much larger clone; base qualities are not given. Graves' hyperthyroidism was defined as stable when no progression to ophthalmopathy occurred over 18 months of follow-up. Hyperthyroidism patients were aged 18 to 65 years and newly diagnosed, with disease duration of less than 2 months. Exclusion was applied to patients with uncontrolled infections, other autoimmune diseases, pregnancy or lactation. Diagnoses relied on clinical symptoms, serum thyroxine and TRAb, thyroid ultrasound and orbital computed tomography. PBMCs were separated from about 10 ml of fresh peripheral blood using Ficoll-Paque density gradient centrifugation. Total RNA was extracted with Trizol reagent, and quality was checked on an Agilent 2100 Bioanalyzer. TCR beta CDR3 regions were amplified from RNA transcripts. The first round of RT-PCR for the TCR CDR3 was performed with the HTBI primer set and the Qiagen OneStep RT-PCR kit. Libraries were constructed in a second round of multiplex PCR, after which size selection and purification were carried out. Sequencing of the libraries was done on an Illumina HiSeq2000 using paired-end 100 bp reads. In the original analysis: SOAPnuke was used to process the raw data, removing reads that contained adapters or uncalled bases, had a mean Phred below 15, or lacked an exact match to the constant primer or identifier. High-quality paired reads were merged with COPE v1.2.5, and unique nucleotide sequences were defined as clonotypes. MiTCR v1.1 was used to align clonotypes to the IMGT TRBV, TRBD and TRBJ reference segments. Only V-J combinations with frequency above 0.0001, covering about 99% of repertoires, were analysed. The TCS score was defined as F50 (clonal expansion) divided by E x V (chaos), with BLOSUM62-based TCRdist calculated between CDR3 peptides within each V-J. Welch's t-statistics and random forest reduced 500 to 650 V-J features to roughly 13, which were used in a naive Bayes classifier (R e1071). The raw public reads went through TCRdb reprocessing: fastp at Q25, MiXCR clone calling, in-frame beta chains kept. Each CDR3 protein appears once, grouped with its most common genes and DNA. What appears here as the V and J calls and clone size reflects TCRdb's work, not the paper's. Within this sample are more than 650,000 distinct CDR3 sequences, with 14% of them counted one time only. The top ten constitute 10% of the sample.

Clipping removes 1 base from V and 0 bases from J, with 2 as the unmatched junction base count. From its cysteine to its phenylalanine, the CDR3 spans 14 amino acids. The sequence is cut down to CDR3 DNA, 42 bases in frame from base 1. CDR1 and CDR2 (SQVTM, ANQGSEA) derive from the germline V gene. The chain is encoded by TRBV29-1 joined to TRBJ2-7, with 8 central nucleotides matching TRBD2. The TCR originated in a woman under 30 with Graves' hyperthyroidism. Sequences were obtained from blood. The nucleotide sequence reads TGCAGCGTTGAAGCGGGAGGGTTCTCCTACGAGCAGTACTTC. This is translated as CSVEAGGFSYEQYF.